Listed below are T cell receptor beta chains from one sample, sequenced in a study of identical twins. TCRdb passed the 5' RACE reads through MiXCR, listing each CDR3 protein once. The data show about 340,000 distinct CDR3 sequences, roughly 12% seen once. This same sample was also part of a study on yellow fever vaccine responses in identical twins.

Sequenced input: CD8+ T cells sorted from blood. The receptors were sampled from a young woman in good health. The CDR3 runs from the conserved cysteine through the conserved F or W. Each record gives: D gene, clone size, V gene, J gene, CDR3 protein, CDR3 DNA. D genes are given only for firm matches. Size tells how often a clone was seen (once, few, many) or the class of an expanded clone, and some rows leave it out.

TRBD2	few	TRBV20-1	TRBJ2-3	CSARSQREPTDTQYF	TGCAGTGCTAGATCCCAGCGGGAGCCAACAGATACGCAGTATTTT
.	few	TRBV7-2	TRBJ1-1	CASSLEASPNTEAFF	TGTGCCAGCAGCTTAGAGGCGTCCCCGAACACTGAAGCTTTCTTT
.	.	TRBV20-1	TRBJ2-3	CSATLDTQYF	TGCAGTGCTACCCTAGATACGCAGTATTTT
.	.	TRBV12-3/TRBV12-4	TRBJ2-4	CASSFGGIKNIQYF	TGTGCCAGCAGTTTTGGGGGAATAAAAAACATTCAGTACTTC
.	few	TRBV10-2	TRBJ2-1	CASSEDPRGQFF	TGCGCCAGCAGTGAGGACCCCCGGGGGCAGTTCTTC
TRBD2	.	TRBV7-3	TRBJ2-3	CASSRSGSSDTQYF	TGTGCCAGCAGCCGTAGCGGGAGCTCAGATACGCAGTATTTT
TRBD2	.	TRBV11-1	TRBJ2-5	CASSSGLGLAGSRCRCTQYF	TGTGCCAGCAGCTCGGGCCTGGGACTAGCGGGGTCCCGATGTCGTTGTACCCAGTACTTC
.	few	TRBV9	TRBJ1-2	CASSLTGFDPIYGYTF	TGTGCCAGCAGCCTGACAGGTTTTGATCCGATCTATGGCTACACCTTC
TRBD2	few	TRBV6-1	TRBJ2-3	CASSTGLAGVKDTQYF	TGTGCCAGCAGTACGGGACTAGCGGGAGTAAAAGATACGCAGTATTTT
TRBD2	many	TRBV20-1	TRBJ2-3	CSARTGPISGGTQYF	TGCAGTGCTCGGACCGGGCCCATCTCGGGGGGTACGCAGTATTTT
TRBD1	few	TRBV7-7	TRBJ1-4	CAGQGGQVEKLFF	TGTGCAGGTCAAGGAGGACAGGTTGAAAAACTGTTTTTT